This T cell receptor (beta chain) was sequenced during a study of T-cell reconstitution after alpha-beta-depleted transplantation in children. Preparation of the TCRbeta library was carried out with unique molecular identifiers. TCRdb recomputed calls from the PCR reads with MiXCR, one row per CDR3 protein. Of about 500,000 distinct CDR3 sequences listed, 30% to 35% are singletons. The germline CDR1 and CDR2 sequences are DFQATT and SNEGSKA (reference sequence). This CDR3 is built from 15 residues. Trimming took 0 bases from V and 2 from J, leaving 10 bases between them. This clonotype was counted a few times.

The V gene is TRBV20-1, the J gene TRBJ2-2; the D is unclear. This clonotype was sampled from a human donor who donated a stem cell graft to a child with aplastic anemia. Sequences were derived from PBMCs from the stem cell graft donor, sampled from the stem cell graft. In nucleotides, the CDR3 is TGCAGTGCTAGAGATCCCCAGACCAACACCGGGGAGCTGTTTTTT. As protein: CSARDPQTNTGELFF.